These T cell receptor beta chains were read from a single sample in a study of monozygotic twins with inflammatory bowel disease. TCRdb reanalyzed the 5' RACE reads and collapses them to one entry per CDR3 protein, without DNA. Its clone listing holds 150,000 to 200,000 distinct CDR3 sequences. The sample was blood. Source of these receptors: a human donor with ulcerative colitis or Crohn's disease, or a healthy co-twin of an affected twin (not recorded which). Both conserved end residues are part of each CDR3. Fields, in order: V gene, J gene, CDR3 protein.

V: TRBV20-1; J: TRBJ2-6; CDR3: CSASRGGATGANVLTF
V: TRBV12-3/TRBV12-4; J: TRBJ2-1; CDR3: CASSLPALSYNEQFF
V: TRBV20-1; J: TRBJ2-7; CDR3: CSARIGTSGTYEQYF
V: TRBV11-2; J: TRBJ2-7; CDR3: CASSLDLTLAGNLYEQYF
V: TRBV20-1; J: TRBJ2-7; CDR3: CSARDRLAGAHEQYF
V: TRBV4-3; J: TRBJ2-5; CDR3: CASSLQTQETQYF
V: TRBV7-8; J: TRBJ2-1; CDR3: CASSFGEGLIYNEQFF
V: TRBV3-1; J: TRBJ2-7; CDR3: CASSHPIRSPYEQYF
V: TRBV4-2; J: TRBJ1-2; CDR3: CASSQDRAGTNYGYTF
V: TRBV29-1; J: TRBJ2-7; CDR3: CSVAGQGTTYEQYF
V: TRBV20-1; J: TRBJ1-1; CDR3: CSANRQPNTEAFF
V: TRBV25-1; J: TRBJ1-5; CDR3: CASSEWGINQPQHF
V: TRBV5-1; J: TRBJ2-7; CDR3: CASSFARTGTYEQYF
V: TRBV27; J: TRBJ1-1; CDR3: CASSPWGGPDTEAFF
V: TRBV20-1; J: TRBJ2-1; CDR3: CSARGGTSGERGNEQFF
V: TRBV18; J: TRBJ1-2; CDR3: CASSSGTGGDGYSF
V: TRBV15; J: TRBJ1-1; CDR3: CATSNLRALDTEAFF